This T cell receptor beta chain was recorded in a study of blood T cell repertoires in COVID-19. Looking at the study overall: Spain, Italy and the United States supplied samples that represented acute and convalescent COVID-19. The analysed material was cDNA or gDNA that came from T cells, B-cell-depleted T cells, or PBMCs.

In the original processing: Amplification of reference gene primers was used by the study to estimate nucleated cell counts. The protocol was immunoSEQ multiplex PCR, while the TCRdb copy is restricted to in-frame clones and leaves out a portion. Clone size and V and J calls were adopted from that table, with D and trimming inferred from the DNA. Of about 260,000 clones in the sample, about 88% were seen once. The sample consisted of peripheral blood. This receptor was identified in a man aged 55 to 69 who had recovered from COVID-19.

This CDR3 is CASSQRDRDYEQYF. The CDR3 region has the DNA TGTGCCAGCAGCCAACGGGACAGGGACTACGAGCAGTACTTC. This chain joins TRBV3-1 (or the pseudogene TRBV3-2) and TRBJ2-7, with 9 bases matching TRBD1. CDR1 is LGHDT, CDR2 YNNKEL, per germline (reference sequence). V lost 2 bases to trimming and J lost 3 bases; unmatched junction nucleotides: 2. The CDR3 totals 14 residues.